This entry describes one T cell receptor beta chain. This clonotype turned up a few times. Its recognized antigen is unknown. No per-base quality is available; no much larger clone lies one base away. Systemically healthy Caucasian individuals from Russia, approximately 39 in total and aged roughly 6 to 100 years, were included as donors. Each donor gave around 9 milliliters of peripheral blood, collected into EDTA-treated Vacutainer tubes. PBMCs were isolated by Ficoll-Paque density-gradient centrifugation, with at least 7 million obtained per sample. Trizol reagent was used to extract total RNA from PBMCs, with at least 6 micrograms per sample. For every donor, flow cytometry on a PBMC aliquot measured the percentage of naive CD45RAhigh/CD27high T cells. The library was generated by 5' RACE. TCRdb names Illumina HiSeq 2500 as the instrument used. A second PCR of roughly 7 to 11 cycles was performed with a sample-barcoded 5' primer and a J-beta primer mix. A template-switch 5' adaptor carrying 12 random nucleotides introduced a unique molecular identifier onto each TCR beta cDNA molecule. Each sample yielded at least 3 million CDR3-containing paired-end reads. First-strand cDNA was synthesized from all RNA with the Mint cDNA synthesis kit, primed by a TRBC-specific oligonucleotide. After uracil-DNA glycosylase treatment, a first 18-cycle PCR used universal primers M1SS and BC2_uni_R on all cDNA. For the original study's pipeline: Normalization of each sample was performed by random selection of 1 million high-quality reads, each carrying a distinct molecular identifier. Reads with shared molecular identifiers were discarded instead of being binned into consensus sequences. CDR3 identification, clonotype clustering and error correction used MiTCR with a Q25 quality threshold and the strictest error-elimination algorithm. Lower-bound total TCR beta diversity was estimated with a nonparametric unseen species model using Euler transformation. TCRdb redid the processing of the public reads, applying fastp at Q25 and MiXCR, and retained in-frame beta chains. Rows matching on CDR3 protein sequence are summarized as one entry with the most common DNA and genes. Clone size and V and J calls follow TCRdb, not the original study. The sample contains around 1,500,000 distinct CDR3 sequences, roughly 30% of them found a single time. The biggest ten clones account for roughly 8.2% of the sample.

The CDR3 sequence holds 15 residues, the cysteine and phenylalanine included. The read is trimmed to its CDR3 DNA, 45 bases read in frame from base 1. CDR1 and CDR2, per the germline V gene, are MNHEY and SVGAGI. The V end loses 4 bases and the J end loses 2 bases, and a stretch of 15 bases separates them. The entry originates in a study of blood T cells in healthy people across ages (dated by TCRdb to between 2015 and 2016). About the investigation overall: Template switching captured roughly one uniquely barcoded TCR beta cDNA molecule per two T cells in model experiments. The study analyzed two additional independent replicas of 1 million unique cDNA reads from the same blood draw for two donors, one aged 18 to 30 and one aged 80 or older. The study measured age-related changes in TCR beta repertoire diversity using deep sequencing normalized with unique cDNA molecular identifiers. The donors were split into four age groups: young (average around 17 years), middle-aged (around 40), aged (approximately 60) and long-lived (82). To avoid experimental bias, donors of different ages were randomly spread across the sequencing lanes. Findings and caveats that apply to the study as a whole: Because donor CMV infection status was unknown, age-related changes in expanded clonotypes were potentially confounded. Total diversity estimates from one million sequenced T cells were considered lower bounds and underestimates. Compared with the aged group, the long-lived group had more naive CD4+ T cells, fewer expanded clones and increased TCR diversity, a pattern suggesting age selection. There was a strong correlation between observed TCR beta diversity and the percentage of naive T cells measured by flow cytometry. Since profiling was done on bulk unsorted PBMCs, naive and antigen-experienced compartments could not be conclusively compared. Observed TCR beta diversity per million T cells fell roughly linearly with age, and a significant reduction was already apparent by age about 38.

This TCR was sampled from a woman aged 25 to 39 in good health. Recombination linked TRBV6-5 to TRBJ2-7, with the D gene not clear enough to name. The sequencing sample was made of blood. Here is the DNA: TGTGCCAGCAGTTCCCCCGGGCGGCGTACCTACGAGCAGTACTTC. The translation is CASSSPGRRTYEQYF.